Listed below are T cell receptor beta chains from one sample, sequenced in a study of blood T cell repertoires in COVID-19. Measured with immunoSEQ multiplex PCR; TCRdb has only the in-frame clones, and not every one. Among roughly 270,000 clones listed, around 85% were seen once. Sample: PBMCs or T cells enriched from blood (not recorded which). The source of these receptors is a woman aged 45 to 65 who had recovered from COVID-19. Both conserved end residues are part of each CDR3. D genes are given only for firm matches. Where a row states a size, it is once, few, many or the class of an expanded clone; other rows omit it.

abundance	d_gene	v_gene	j_gene	CDR3nt	CDR3aa
.	TRBD1	TRBV12-3/TRBV12-4	TRBJ1-2	TGTGCCAGCAGTGAGGACAGGGGCTATGGCTACACCTTC	CASSEDRGYGYTF
.	.	TRBV9	TRBJ1-6	TGTGCCAGCAGCCTGGCTGTCCGCCCAAATTCACCCCTCCACTTT	CASSLAVRPNSPLHF
.	TRBD1	TRBV19	TRBJ2-7	TGTGCCAGTAGTATAGCCCAGGGACAGGTCACCGAGCAGTACTTC	CASSIAQGQVTEQYF
.	TRBD2	TRBV11-3	TRBJ2-3	TGTGCCAGCAGCGAATGGGGACTAGCGGGAGGGGCAGGCACAGATACGCAGTATTTT	CASSEWGLAGGAGTDTQYF
.	.	TRBV30	TRBJ2-2	TGTGCCTGGAGTGTTGGGGGGTGGGACACCGGGGAGCTGTTTTTT	CAWSVGGWDTGELFF
.	TRBD2	TRBV24-1	TRBJ2-1	TGTGCCACCAGTGATACTAGCGGGGCCTCCTACAATGAGCAGTTCTTC	CATSDTSGASYNEQFF
.	TRBD2	TRBV7-9	TRBJ2-5	TGTGCCAGCAGCCCGAAACTAGCGACGGAGACCCAGTACTTC	CASSPKLATETQYF
.	.	TRBV29-1	TRBJ1-4	TGCAGCGTTGGTTCCTTTAATGAAAAACTGTTTTTT	CSVGSFNEKLFF
.	.	TRBV28	TRBJ1-6	TGTGCCAGCAGCCAAGGACAGCCCGGTGAACCCCTCCACTTT	CASSQGQPGEPLHF
.	TRBD1	TRBV27	TRBJ2-7	TGTGCCAGCAGTGTCACAGGGGGGTTTTCCTACGAGCAGTACTTC	CASSVTGGFSYEQYF
.	TRBD2	TRBV5-1	TRBJ2-1	TGCGCCAGCAGCTTGGCCCGGACTAGCGGGGTTATCGACGATGAGCAGTTCTTC	CASSLARTSGVIDDEQFF
.	.	TRBV21-1	TRBJ1-4	TGTGCCAGCAGCAAACCGACCCCAGGGACAGGGGAAGATGAAAAACTGTTTTTT	CASSKPTPGTGEDEKLFF
.	.	TRBV28	TRBJ2-7	TGTGCCAGCAGTGTGTCGCCAGCCTACGAGCAGTACTTC	CASSVSPAYEQYF
.	TRBD2	TRBV7-9	TRBJ2-4	TGTGCCAGCAGCTTAAGTGGCGGGAGGTCTATCATTCAGTACTTC	CASSLSGGRSIIQYF
.	.	TRBV7-9	TRBJ2-5	TGTGCCAGCAGCTTAGGGTACATCACAGAGACCCAGTACTTC	CASSLGYITETQYF
.	.	TRBV24-1	TRBJ2-1	TGTGCCACCAGTGATTTACCTTACGGGGAGCAGTTCTTC	CATSDLPYGEQFF
.	.	TRBV27	TRBJ2-7	TGTGCCAGCAGTTTAAGTGGAGAAGGGGTCTACGAGCAGTACTTC	CASSLSGEGVYEQYF
.	.	TRBV7-2	TRBJ2-2	TGTGCCAGCAGCCCAGACCCGCGGGGCACCGGGGAGCTGTTTTTT	CASSPDPRGTGELFF
.	.	TRBV9	TRBJ2-2	TGTGCCAGCAGCCCCAGCAGGGGTTTAGCCGGGGAGCTGTTTTTT	CASSPSRGLAGELFF
.	TRBD2	TRBV27	TRBJ2-3	TGTGCCAGCAGTTCCCGACTAGCTAGACAGTATTTT	CASSSRLARQYF
.	TRBD1	TRBV5-6	TRBJ2-5	TGTGCCAGCAGCCAACCGGGACAGCCTAAGCAAGAGACCCAGTACTTC	CASSQPGQPKQETQYF
.	TRBD1	TRBV28	TRBJ2-7	TGTGCCAGCAGTCCAAGCAGTGGACAGGGTTACGAGCAGTACTTC	CASSPSSGQGYEQYF
.	TRBD2	TRBV27	TRBJ2-1	TGTGCCAGCACTCGGGGGGGTTTTAACAATGAGCAGTTCTTC	CASTRGGFNNEQFF
.	TRBD1	TRBV19	TRBJ2-7	TGTGCCAGTAGTATGGACAGGTACGAGCAGTACTTC	CASSMDRYEQYF
.	TRBD1	TRBV7-6	TRBJ1-4	TGTGCCAGCAGCTTAGGCCGGACAGGCGCCCCGGCAAAACTGTTTTTT	CASSLGRTGAPAKLFF
.	.	TRBV30	TRBJ1-6	TGTGCCTGGAGTGTCTACAGGGTTAAACCCCTCCACTTT	CAWSVYRVKPLHF
.	TRBD2	TRBV19	TRBJ2-5	TGTGCCAGTTCGACTAGCGGGAGGTCTGGGGAGACCCAGTACTTC	CASSTSGRSGETQYF
few	TRBD2	TRBV6-5	TRBJ2-7	TGTGCCAGCAGTTCCGGGGGACTAGCGGGTCACGAGCAGTACTTC	CASSSGGLAGHEQYF
.	TRBD1	TRBV19	TRBJ2-7	TGTGCCAGTAGTATTAGGGGACAGTCCTACGAGCAGTACTTC	CASSIRGQSYEQYF
.	TRBD1	TRBV19	TRBJ1-4	TGTGCCAGTAGTAACCCTCAGGGGGGTCTTAATGAAAAACTGTTTTTT	CASSNPQGGLNEKLFF
.	TRBD1	TRBV6-5	TRBJ1-2	TGTGCCAGCAGCCCCCTGGGGACAGGGGGCAATGGCTACACCTTC	CASSPLGTGGNGYTF
.	.	TRBV19	TRBJ1-1	TGTGCCAGCCGACCGAGGGGGAGCACTGAAGCTTTCTTT	CASRPRGSTEAFF
.	TRBD1	TRBV7-2	TRBJ1-4	TGTGCCAGCAGCCCACTACCGGGACAGGGAACAGAAAAACTGTTTTTT	CASSPLPGQGTEKLFF
once	.	TRBV23-1	TRBJ1-5	TGCGCCAGCAGTCAACCCTTCTTCGGGGACATGATCGGCCAGCGCAATCAGCCCCAGCATTTT	CASSQPFFGDMIGQRNQPQHF
.	.	TRBV11-3	TRBJ2-2	TGTGCCAGCAGCTTTGAAAACGGGAGTAGTTACACCGGGGAGCTGTTTTTT	CASSFENGSSYTGELFF
.	TRBD2	TRBV19	TRBJ2-7	TGTGCCAGTAGTCCCGGGGACTCACGGCGGGGGGAGCAGTACTTC	CASSPGDSRRGEQYF
.	.	TRBV7-3	TRBJ1-1	TGTGCCAGCAGCTTAGAGGGCGGGGTGTCTGAAGCTTTCTTT	CASSLEGGVSEAFF
.	.	TRBV24-1	TRBJ2-1	TGTGCCACCAGTAAAAGCGCCGGCTTGAACAATGAGCAGTTCTTC	CATSKSAGLNNEQFF
.	TRBD2	TRBV29-1	TRBJ2-1	TGCAGCGTTGAAGACCAGATCGGGGGGTCCTACAATGAGCAGTTCTTC	CSVEDQIGGSYNEQFF
.	TRBD1	TRBV7-9	TRBJ1-1	TGTGCCAGCAGCTTGGGGGACAGGGGGCGCGGAACTGAAGCTTTCTTT	CASSLGDRGRGTEAFF
.	TRBD1	TRBV6-1	TRBJ1-5	TGTGCCAGCAGTGACCGGGACAGGGAAACCCAGCATTTT	CASSDRDRETQHF
.	.	TRBV30	TRBJ1-4	TGTGCCTGCCCTGGGAAGTTCGCGGGGGAAAAACTGTTTTTT	CACPGKFAGEKLFF
few	TRBD1	TRBV3-1/TRBV3-2	TRBJ1-1	TGTGCCAGCAGCCAAGTAAGGGACAGAGTGAACACTGAAGCTTTCTTT	CASSQVRDRVNTEAFF
.	.	TRBV28	TRBJ1-2	TGTGCCAGCAGGGGAGGGGGGCGCCCCGATGGCTACACCTTC	CASRGGGRPDGYTF
.	TRBD1	TRBV12-3/TRBV12-4	TRBJ1-2	TGTGCCAGCAGTCCCAACAGGGGCTATGGCTACACCTTC	CASSPNRGYGYTF
.	TRBD1	TRBV10-1	TRBJ1-4	TGCGCCAGCAGTTCTCAGGGGGAAAGGGAAAAACTGTTTTTT	CASSSQGEREKLFF
.	TRBD1	TRBV13	TRBJ1-2	TGTGCCAGCAGCTTCGGACAGGTGAACTATGGCTACACCTTC	CASSFGQVNYGYTF
.	TRBD1	TRBV6-5	TRBJ1-3	TGTGCCAGCAGGCGGGACAGCGGAAACACCATATATTTT	CASRRDSGNTIYF
.	.	TRBV7-9	TRBJ1-2	TGTGCCAGCAGCTTTGGTGGGAGTTTCTATGGCTACACCTTC	CASSFGGSFYGYTF
.	TRBD1	TRBV30	TRBJ1-2	TGTGGACTCCGGGACAGGGCTTTGAACTATGGCTACACCTTC	CGLRDRALNYGYTF
.	TRBD1	TRBV5-6	TRBJ1-2	TGTGCCAGCAGCTTGTTGGAGGGGGCTTGCACCTTC	CASSLLEGACTF
.	TRBD2	TRBV28	TRBJ2-2	TGTGCCAGCAGTTCAGCCACCACTCGCACTAGCGGATACACCGGGGAGCTGTTTTTT	CASSSATTRTSGYTGELFF
.	TRBD1	TRBV6-2/TRBV6-3	TRBJ2-1	TGTGCCAGCGGCCAGACAGGGATTGGCAATGAGCAGTTCTTC	CASGQTGIGNEQFF